The rows below give T cell receptor beta chains drawn from one sample of a study of CD8+ T cells in alopecia areata. Sequencing was performed with immunoSEQ multiplex PCR; in TCRdb, only in-frame clones are kept and a portion is missing. The sample includes about 270,000 clones, 60% seen only once; the top ten take around 0.92%. The sample consisted of CD4+ T cells sorted from blood, taken around week 53, from a patient treated with tofacitinib. The receptor set was obtained from a human donor with alopecia areata. Each CDR3 is given with its conserved first and last residue. The order of the fields is D gene, J gene, clone size, V gene, CDR3 protein, CDR3 DNA. D genes are given only for firm matches. Expanded clones are given a class, and other clones once, few, many or no size at all.

- TRBJ2-7 - TRBV4-3 CASSRLSSGPSEQYF TGCGCCAGCAGCCGATTGTCTTCGGGACCCTCCGAGCAGTACTTC
- TRBJ1-3 - TRBV30 CAWSPAAGNTIYF TGTGCCTGGAGTCCGGCGGCTGGAAACACCATATATTTT
- TRBJ2-3 - TRBV2 CASSERADTQYF TGTGCCAGCAGTGAGAGGGCAGATACGCAGTATTTT
- TRBJ1-3 - TRBV20-1 CSAKGNTIYF TGCAGTGCTAAAGGAAACACCATATATTTT
TRBD2 TRBJ2-6 - TRBV5-1 CASSAGLAGVGANVLTF TGCGCCAGCAGCGCGGGACTAGCGGGGGTAGGGGCCAACGTCCTGACTTTC
- TRBJ2-5 few TRBV29-1 CSVKEETQYF TGCAGCGTTAAAGAAGAGACCCAGTACTTC
- TRBJ2-7 once TRBV30 CAWSAIYEQYF TGTGCCTGGAGTGCCATTTACGAGCAGTACTTC
- TRBJ2-7 - TRBV7-9 CASSLVIYEQYF TGTGCCAGCAGCTTAGTCATCTACGAGCAGTACTTC
TRBD1 TRBJ2-2 once TRBV15 CATSRDMGQGKGGELFF TGTGCCACCAGCAGAGATATGGGACAGGGGAAAGGCGGGGAGCTGTTTTTT
- TRBJ1-2 - TRBV30 CAWSMGQNGYTF TGTGCCTGGAGTATGGGGCAGAATGGCTACACCTTC
- TRBJ2-7 few TRBV30 CAWRVSSYEQYF TGTGCCTGGAGAGTCTCGTCCTACGAGCAGTACTTC
- TRBJ1-1 few TRBV9 CASSDSYNTEAFF TGTGCCAGCAGCGACAGTTATAACACTGAAGCTTTCTTT
- TRBJ2-7 - TRBV29-1 CSVVGRSSYEQYF TGCAGCGTTGTAGGTCGGAGCTCCTACGAGCAGTACTTC
- TRBJ2-7 - TRBV30 CAWSRGGYEQYF TGTGCCTGGAGCCGAGGGGGCTACGAGCAGTACTTC
- TRBJ1-5 - TRBV30 CAWSLGLSDNQPQHF TGTGCCTGGAGCCTGGGCCTTTCGGACAATCAGCCCCAGCATTTT
TRBD1 TRBJ2-5 - TRBV30 CAWTGGETQYF TGTGCCTGGACAGGGGGAGAGACCCAGTACTTC
- TRBJ1-1 - TRBV29-1 CSAGMSDTEAFF TGCAGCGCCGGCATGTCCGACACTGAAGCTTTCTTT
TRBD1 TRBJ2-1 - TRBV29-1 CSADAGGAGNEQFF TGCAGCGCCGACGCAGGGGGCGCGGGAAATGAGCAGTTCTTC
- TRBJ2-5 - TRBV5-1 CASSARRGSETQYF TGCGCCAGCAGCGCCCGCAGGGGATCGGAGACCCAGTACTTC
- TRBJ2-2 - TRBV14 CASSQRQDRGELFF TGTGCCAGCAGCCAACGACAGGATCGCGGGGAGCTGTTTTTT
- TRBJ2-7 - TRBV2 CASLGTGPYEQYF TGTGCCAGCCTAGGGACTGGACCCTACGAGCAGTACTTC
- TRBJ2-5 - TRBV11-2 CASSGRGYIQETQYF TGTGCCAGCAGTGGTCGGGGGTACATACAAGAGACCCAGTACTTC
- TRBJ2-3 - TRBV29-1 CSVALAHGPDTQYF TGCAGCGTTGCGCTAGCTCACGGCCCAGATACGCAGTATTTT
- TRBJ1-1 - TRBV20-1 CSATGDDEAFF TGCAGTGCTACAGGGGATGATGAAGCTTTCTTT
- TRBJ2-6 many TRBV6-1 CASSEYRVSGANVLTF TGTGCCAGCAGTGAGTACAGGGTCTCTGGGGCCAACGTCCTGACTTTC
TRBD1 TRBJ1-2 once TRBV14 CASSRQGKEGYTF TGTGCCAGCAGCCGACAGGGGAAGGAGGGCTACACCTTC
TRBD1 TRBJ1-5 - TRBV6-5 CASSWTGDGNQPQHF TGTGCCAGCAGTTGGACAGGGGACGGCAATCAGCCCCAGCATTTT
TRBD1 TRBJ2-1 - TRBV5-4 CASGTGDNEQFF TGTGCCAGCGGGACAGGGGACAATGAGCAGTTCTTC
- TRBJ2-6 once TRBV10-3 CAISDPSGANVLTF TGTGCCATCAGTGACCCCTCTGGGGCCAACGTCCTGACTTTC
- TRBJ2-5 - TRBV27 CASSMLGAGETQYF TGTGCCAGCTCCATGTTAGGGGCGGGGGAGACCCAGTACTTC
- TRBJ1-1 - TRBV30 CAWSPLGQVTEAFF TGTGCCTGGAGTCCACTCGGGCAGGTTACTGAAGCTTTCTTT
- TRBJ1-2 - TRBV25-1 CASSTTGSYDYGYTF TGTGCCAGCAGCACTACAGGGTCCTATGACTATGGCTACACCTTC
- TRBJ2-7 - TRBV7-9 CASSLDSKSYEQYF TGTGCCAGCAGCTTAGATTCAAAGTCCTACGAGCAGTACTTC
- TRBJ2-5 - TRBV13 CASSLEGARETQYF TGTGCCAGCAGCTTGGAGGGGGCGCGGGAGACCCAGTACTTC
TRBD2 TRBJ2-2 - TRBV30 CAWSLLAGTGELFF TGTGCCTGGAGTCTACTAGCGGGGACCGGGGAGCTGTTTTTT
- TRBJ2-1 few TRBV6-6 CASRWATSTYNEQFF TGTGCCAGCAGATGGGCTACCAGTACCTACAATGAGCAGTTCTTC
- TRBJ1-1 - TRBV5-1 CASRYRQDTEAFF TGCGCCAGCAGATACCGACAAGACACTGAAGCTTTCTTT
TRBD2 TRBJ2-1 - TRBV4-2 CASSQVTGLAYNEQFF TGTGCCAGCAGCCAAGTGACGGGACTAGCCTACAATGAGCAGTTCTTC
- TRBJ2-7 - TRBV5-1 CASGATLNEQYF TGCGCCAGCGGGGCCACACTCAACGAGCAGTACTTC
- TRBJ1-2 - TRBV4-1 CASSLPGWENYGYTF TGCGCCAGCAGCCTACCGGGGTGGGAGAACTATGGCTACACCTTC
TRBD2 TRBJ2-1 - TRBV4-2 CASSQGLAGWNNEQFF TGTGCCAGCAGCCAAGGACTAGCGGGGTGGAACAATGAGCAGTTCTTC
- TRBJ1-5 - TRBV7-8 CASSSRDQRSGQPQHF TGTGCCAGCAGCTCCCGGGACCAGAGATCGGGGCAGCCCCAGCATTTT
TRBD1 TRBJ1-2 few TRBV7-9 CASSPRQGGKFGYTF TGTGCCAGCAGCCCTCGACAGGGAGGAAAGTTTGGCTACACCTTC
- TRBJ2-5 - TRBV30 CAWSVDMGRETQYF TGTGCCTGGAGTGTAGACATGGGAAGGGAGACCCAGTACTTC
- TRBJ2-5 few TRBV29-1 CSVGGGTVQETQYF TGCAGCGTTGGGGGCGGTACAGTTCAAGAGACCCAGTACTTC
- TRBJ1-2 few TRBV10-3 CAIKREQDKEHGYTF TGTGCCATCAAGCGGGAGCAAGACAAGGAGCATGGCTACACCTTC
- TRBJ2-5 - TRBV30 CAVDRAKETQYF TGTGCCGTGGATCGCGCCAAGGAGACCCAGTACTTC
- TRBJ2-7 - TRBV7-9 CASSLGGGSYEQYF TGTGCCAGCAGCTTAGGAGGGGGCTCCTACGAGCAGTACTTC
- TRBJ2-7 - TRBV25-1 CASSEGTRGPFSYEQYF TGTGCCAGCAGTGAGGGGACCCGGGGCCCCTTCTCCTACGAGCAGTACTTC
- TRBJ1-2 - TRBV30 CAWNSGVIDGYTF TGTGCCTGGAACTCCGGCGTAATCGATGGCTACACCTTC
- TRBJ2-7 - TRBV4-1 CASSHREGPYEQYF TGCGCCAGCAGCCATCGAGAAGGGCCCTACGAGCAGTACTTC
- TRBJ2-3 - TRBV29-1 CSVEDGLDTQYF TGCAGCGTTGAAGATGGCTTGGATACGCAGTATTTT
- TRBJ2-5 - TRBV29-1 CSVSGPQETQYF TGCAGCGTCTCGGGCCCCCAAGAGACCCAGTACTTC